What follows is one T cell receptor (beta chain) and its context. Its antigen is as yet unknown. Per the germline V gene, CDR1 is SGHTA and CDR2 is FQGNSA. The germline V and J ends were trimmed by 5 bases and 5 bases, with 7 bases remaining between them. There are 12 residues in the CDR3. This sample is part of a study of cytomegalovirus exposure and HLA in healthy donors. The study, taken as a whole, reports: Rarity marked most TCR sequences, yet some public TCRs occurred in many donors. Among the CMV-associated chains, a few were confirmed in vitro as specific for CMV antigens.

Sequenced by immunoSEQ multiplex PCR; TCRdb stores in-frame clones only, minus some. The table includes some 140,000 clones, roughly nine tenths detected once. The V gene is TRBV7-2, the J gene TRBJ1-5; no reliable D call. This TCR derives from a man between 18 and 35 years old in good health and CMV-seronegative. Sequencing used PBMCs. CDR3 loop: CASSPRDQPQHF. The CDR3 DNA follows: TGTGCCAGCAGCCCACGAGATCAGCCCCAGCATTTT. Supplemented by reference TRBV7-2 and TRBJ1-5, the full variable domain reads GAGVSQSPSNKVTEKGKDVELRCDPISGHTALYWYRQSLGQGLEFLIYFQGNSAPDKSGLPSDRFSAERTGGSVSTLTIQRTQQEDSAVYLCASSPRDQPQHFGDGTRLSIL.